What follows are 23 T cell receptor beta chains derived from one specimen sequenced in a study of blood T cells in healthy people across ages. A sample-barcoded 5' primer and a J-beta primer mix were used in a second PCR of about 7 to 11 cycles. TCRdb ran MiXCR on the 5' RACE reads and lists one entry per CDR3 protein. This sample has nearly 800,000 distinct CDR3 sequences; 20% to 25% occur once, and the top ten carry more than 3%. The sample also formed part of further work on T cells of mothers and their children.

The sample taken for sequencing was blood. The receptor source for this set is a boy under 18 in good health.

This clonotype was observed a few times. V is TRBV9 and J is TRBJ2-6; D unresolved. Looked up from germline, CDR1 is SGDLS and CDR2 is YYNGEE. Trimming removed 7 bases from V and 4 bases from J, with 9 bases in between. The CDR3 is 13 amino acids. The CDR3 protein is CASATQGANVLTF. The CDR3, as DNA: TGTGCCAGCGCGACCCAAGGGGCCAACGTCCTGACTTTC.

This clonotype has a handful of counts. The chain recombines TRBV10-3 with TRBJ2-1; a weak D match, TRBD1 (7 bases). The V and J ends lost 6 bases and 10 bases respectively, with 19 bases between them. Germline CDR1 is ENHRY and CDR2 is SYGVKD. This CDR3 region has 14 residues. CDR3 nucleotide sequence: TGTGCCATCAGCCTGACCGACAGGGAGGAGGAGCAGTTCTTC. Protein product: CAISLTDREEEQFF.

As concerns this clonotype: One junction end disagrees with the germline gene, perhaps due to a read error. V usage is TRBV6-5 and J usage is TRBJ2-5; TRBD1 aligns across 8 bases. The CDR3 covers 14 residues. CDR1 is MNHEY, CDR2 SVGAGI, per germline. The CDR3 sequence is CARSSGTGQETQYF. CDR3 in DNA: TGTGCCAGAAGTTCCGGGACAGGCCAAGAGACCCAGTACTTC.

This clonotype was counted between two and nine times. The rearrangement joins TRBV24-1 to TRBJ1-1, with D possibly TRBD1 on 5 matching bases. CDR3 length equals 15 residues. Between the trimmed V and J ends, which lost 8 bases and 6 bases, there was a span of 21 bases. Germline V lookup: CDR1 KGHDR, CDR2 SFDVKD. As DNA, the CDR3 is TGTGCCACCATCCCGGAGGGACTCCGTAGCTCTGAAGCTTTCTTT. As protein: CATIPEGLRSSEAFF.

This chain links TRBV7-2 with TRBJ1-2; 9 nucleotides match TRBD1. The trim removed 5 bases at V and 1 base at J, leaving 8 bases unmatched. The CDR3 totals 16 residues. Per the germline V gene, CDR1 is SGHTA and CDR2 is FQGNSA. The CDR3 DNA sequence: TGTGCCAGCAGCCCGAGGACAGGGGTGCTTAACTATGGCTACACCTTC. Translating it yields CASSPRTGVLNYGYTF.

In this sample, this clonotype turned up a few times. V gene TRBV25-1 combines with J gene TRBJ2-5; no firm D call. The CDR3 has 14 residues. V was shortened by 2 bases and J by 7 bases, with 14 bases between the two germline ends. Germline V gene lookup returns CDR1 MGHDK and CDR2 SYGVNS. CDR3 nucleotides: TGTGCCAGCAGTGAAAAAACCCCCTTGCGGACCCAGTACTTC. Translation gives CASSEKTPLRTQYF.

V and J are TRBV4-3 and TRBJ1-6, with unresolved D. There are 16 residues in the CDR3. Germline V CDR1 and CDR2: LGHNA, YSLEER. The V and J ends lost 3 bases and 5 bases respectively, with 14 bases between them. The DNA of the CDR3 is TGCGCCAGCAGCCATGGCTCCCCGTTGGATAATTCACCCCTCCACTTT. It is translated as CASSHGSPLDNSPLHF.

The CDR3: CASSFGPAIGVGVGNEQFF. The CDR3 DNA is TGTGCCAGCAGTTTTGGTCCCGCGATCGGTGTTGGTGTTGGTAATGAGCAGTTCTTC. V and J are TRBV28 and TRBJ2-1, with D uncertain. The germline gives CDR1 MDHEN, CDR2 SYDVKM. This CDR3 is 19 amino acids long. Trimming removed 3 bases at V and 7 bases at J, with 28 bases between.

The chain employs TRBV5-1 and TRBJ2-6; 9 bases are shared with TRBD1. The germline V gene encodes CDR1 SGHRS and CDR2 YFSETQ. V dropped 7 bases and J dropped 4; count of bases not matched to a gene: 3. This CDR3 spans 14 amino acids. CDR3 residues: CASRTGVGANVLTF. The CDR3 DNA is TGCGCCAGCCGGACAGGGGTCGGGGCCAACGTCCTGACTTTC.

This chain uses TRBV29-1 with TRBJ2-5; D perhaps matches TRBD1 (6 bases). CDR1 and CDR2 (germline): SQVTM, ANQGSEA. CDR3 length equals 13 residues. V was clipped by 6 bases and J by 5 bases, with 16 bases between them. CDR3 bases: TGCAGCGTCGAGACAGGCGCGTGGGAGACCCAGTACTTC. This translates into CSVETGAWETQYF.

This chain uses TRBV30 with TRBJ2-1; possibly TRBD1 for D (5 bases). CDR3 length equals 13 residues. Germline lookup yields CDR1 GTSNPN and CDR2 SVGIG (reference sequence). V lost 7 bases and J 4 bases, leaving 14 bases between the germline ends. The DNA of the CDR3 is TGTGCCTCTGTAGGGGCTAATTACAATGAGCAGTTCTTC. Translation gives CASVGANYNEQFF. The variable domain in full, completed from reference TRBV30 and TRBJ2-1, reads SQTIHQWPATLVQPVGSPLSLECTVEGTSNPNLYWYRQAAGRGLQLLFYSVGIGQISSEVPQNLSASRPQDRQFILSSKKLLLSDSGFYLCASVGANYNEQFFGPGTRLTVL.

V is TRBV11-2 and J is TRBJ1-6, with a tentative D call TRBD1 (5 bases). CDR3 size: 16 residues. Trimming cost V 6 bases and J 0 bases, with 12 bases left between them. The germline CDR1 and CDR2 sequences are SGHAT and FQNNGV. CDR3 in amino acids: CASSRQRSSYNSPLHF. The CDR3 bases are TGTGCCAGCAGTCGACAGAGGAGCTCCTATAATTCACCCCTCCACTTT.

A few counts support this clonotype. The chain combines TRBV4-3 with TRBJ2-1; the match to TRBD1 covers 8 bases. V lost 3 bases to trimming and J lost 5 bases; unmatched junction nucleotides: 6. Germline CDR1 LGHNA, CDR2 YSLEER. The CDR3 sequence is 15 residues long. This chain's CDR3 is CASSQENRGDNEQFF. The CDR3, as DNA: TGCGCCAGCAGCCAGGAGAACAGGGGGGACAATGAGCAGTTCTTC.

This sequence joins TRBV12-3 or TRBV12-4 and TRBJ1-2; 10 positions match TRBD1. This CDR3 has 16 amino acids. After removal of 0 bases from V and 2 bases from J, the junction contained 3 bases not matched to a gene. Here the CDR3 DNA reads TGTGCCAGCAGTTTAGCGACAGGGGGCGAGAACTATGGCTACACCTTC. Amino acid sequence: CASSLATGGENYGYTF.

This clonotype was picked up a small number of times. Compared with germline, one end of the junction differs, possibly owing to a read error. The V call is TRBV28, the J call TRBJ1-4, with no clear D. CDR1 is MDHEN and CDR2 is SYDVKM in the germline V gene. The CDR3 is 15 amino acids. In nucleotides, the CDR3 is TGTGCCAGCAGTTTCCCCGCTAACCGGGGTGAAAAGCTGTTTTTT. This sequence encodes CASSFPANRGEKLFF.

This sequence joins TRBV20-1 and TRBJ2-1, with 8 bases that match TRBD2. After removal of 5 bases from V and 7 bases from J, the junction contained 13 bases not matched to a gene. CDR3 length: 15 residues. Germline CDR1 DFQATT, CDR2 SNEGSKA (reference sequence). CDR3 DNA sequence: TGCAGTGCTTCTGGTGGGACTAGTCTGGCGAATGAGCAGTTCTTC. Translation: CSASGGTSLANEQFF.

This clonotype has a handful of counts. The chain has TRBV20-1 and TRBJ2-3, with D uncertain. This CDR3 is 16 amino acids long. V dropped 1 base and J dropped 2 bases, with 16 bases sitting between them. The germline gives CDR1 DFQATT, CDR2 SNEGSKA (reference sequence). In nucleotides, the CDR3 is TGCAGTGCTAGAGGGCCACCCCGAGGTTACACAGATACGCAGTATTTT. Translation gives CSARGPPRGYTDTQYF.

This clonotype was observed at least ten times. The chain employs TRBV12-3 or TRBV12-4 and TRBJ2-5, with 12 bases lining up with TRBD2. V shed 7 bases, J shed 4 bases, and the junction held 10 bases outside the gene matches. The CDR3 is 16 residues long. The CDR3 coding sequence is TGTGCCAGCAAGCAAGCTAGCGGGAGGGCCGGAGAGACCCAGTACTTC. This translates into CASKQASGRAGETQYF.

The chain combines TRBV24-1 with TRBJ2-1; the D gene is possibly TRBD2 (5 bases). V was shortened by 7 bases and J by 2 bases, with 20 bases between the two germline ends. The germline CDR1 and CDR2 sequences are KGHDR and SFDVKD. This CDR3 is built from 17 residues. The CDR3, as DNA: TGTGCCACCAGCGCGACGAAGCCGGGGTACGCCTACAATGAGCAGTTCTTC. It is translated as CATSATKPGYAYNEQFF.

The DNA for the CDR3 is TGCGCCAGCAGCCAAGATAATATGCGGGGATACAATGAGCAGTTCTTC. This sequence encodes CASSQDNMRGYNEQFF. The chain combines TRBV4-3 with TRBJ2-5; weak D call: TRBD2 (6 bases). The J call may be incorrect, as the DNA end agrees better with TRBJ2-1. The germline V gene has CDR1 LGHNA and CDR2 YSLEER. The CDR3 has 16 amino acids.

This clonotype was recorded a few times. This chain links TRBV5-1 with TRBJ2-3, with 13 nucleotides matching TRBD2. CDR3 length: 17 residues. Germline V gene data show CDR1 as SGHRS and CDR2 as YFSETQ. J gave up 0 bases and V 1 base, and 2 bases lay outside the gene matches. The DNA of the CDR3 is TGCGCCAGCAGCTTGACGGGACTAGCGGGGAGCACAGATACGCAGTATTTT. Translated: CASSLTGLAGSTDTQYF.

The chain links TRBV7-3 to TRBJ2-1; D possibly uses TRBD1 or TRBD2 (5 bases each). The V end lost 4 bases, the J end lost 0 bases, and 10 bases lay between the germline ends. The germline V gene encodes CDR1 SGHTA and CDR2 FQGTGA. This CDR3 contains 15 residues. In nucleotides, the CDR3 is TGTGCCAGCAGCTGGGACCAAAGCTCCTACAATGAGCAGTTCTTC. Translation: CASSWDQSSYNEQFF.

The chain carries TRBV6-5 and TRBJ2-6, with D unclear. This CDR3 contains 19 residues. Per the germline V gene, CDR1 is MNHEY and CDR2 is SVGAGI. Between the trimmed V and J ends, which lost 0 bases and 2 bases, there was a span of 17 bases. The CDR3 loop is CASSYSGSRISTGANVLTF. CDR3 in DNA: TGTGCCAGCAGTTACTCCGGCAGTAGAATAAGTACTGGGGCCAACGTCCTGACTTTC.